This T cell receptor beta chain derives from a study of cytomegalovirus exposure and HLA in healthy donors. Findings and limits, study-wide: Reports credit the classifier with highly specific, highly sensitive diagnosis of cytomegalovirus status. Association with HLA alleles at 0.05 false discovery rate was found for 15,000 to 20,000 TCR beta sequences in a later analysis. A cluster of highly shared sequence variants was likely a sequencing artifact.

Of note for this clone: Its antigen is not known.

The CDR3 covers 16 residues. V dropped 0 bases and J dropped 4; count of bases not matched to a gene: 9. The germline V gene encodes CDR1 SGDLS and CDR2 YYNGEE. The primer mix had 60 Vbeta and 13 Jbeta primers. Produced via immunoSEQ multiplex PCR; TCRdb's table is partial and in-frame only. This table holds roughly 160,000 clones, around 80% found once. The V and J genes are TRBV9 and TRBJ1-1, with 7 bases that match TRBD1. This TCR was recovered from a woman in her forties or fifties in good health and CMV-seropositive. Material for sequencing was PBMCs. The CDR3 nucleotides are TGTGCCAGCAGCGTAGGAGGAGGGGGCTGGGGCACTGAAGCTTTCTTT. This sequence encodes CASSVGGGGWGTEAFF.